These 14 T cell receptor beta chains came from one sample sequenced in a study of beta chain features in type 1 diabetes. Expressed TCRB transcripts were sequenced because the entire RNA isolate underwent reverse transcription. Sequencing was performed with immunoSEQ multiplex PCR; in TCRdb, only in-frame clones are kept and a portion is missing. Of 40,000 or so clones in the sample, around 50% are singletons; the top ten hold 2% to 2.5%. The specimen was Tregs from blood. These receptors all come from a woman between 18 and 29 years old in good health.

This clone was seen a handful of times. The V gene is TRBV28, the J gene TRBJ1-1; D unclear. The CDR3 length is 14 residues. The V gene's germline CDR1 is MDHEN and CDR2 SYDVKM. The germline V and J ends were trimmed by 4 bases and 5 bases, with 14 bases remaining between them. The CDR3 nucleotides are TGTGCCAGCAGTTCACTTATCTTAACGACTGAAGCTTTCTTT. Protein sequence: CASSSLILTTEAFF.

This chain links TRBV2 with TRBJ2-7, with 11 bases matching TRBD2. Germline values: CDR1 SNHLY, CDR2 FYNNEI. There are 15 residues in the CDR3. V lost 1 base and J lost 5; bases outside the gene matches: 4. The chain's CDR3 is CASSEGLAGGNEQYF. The CDR3 nucleotides read TGTGCCAGCAGTGAAGGTCTAGCGGGAGGAAACGAGCAGTACTTC.

This chain joins TRBV6-1 and TRBJ1-5; D is unresolved. This CDR3 comprises 14 residues. The germline V gene encodes CDR1 MNHNS and CDR2 SASEGT. The V end lost 0 bases, the J end lost 3 bases, and 6 bases lay between the germline ends. The CDR3: CASSEAFINQPQHF. Here the CDR3 DNA reads TGTGCCAGCAGTGAAGCGTTCATCAATCAGCCCCAGCATTTT.

This clone turned up a few times. The gene calls are TRBV30 and TRBJ1-4; maybe TRBD1 (5 bases). The germline CDR1 and CDR2 sequences are GTSNPN and SVGIG (reference sequence). The CDR3 covers 13 residues. Trimming took off 2 bases at V and 5 bases at J, with 9 bases between the two ends. The CDR3 protein is CAWSFGHNEKLFF. DNA for the CDR3: TGTGCCTGGAGTTTTGGACACAATGAAAAACTGTTTTTT.

The rearrangement joins TRBV7-9 to TRBJ2-1; D not certain. The CDR3 sequence is 15 residues long. The germline gives CDR1 SEHNR, CDR2 FQNEAQ (reference sequence). V was clipped by 0 bases and J by 3 bases, with 9 bases between them. The DNA of the CDR3 is TGTGCCAGCAGCTTAGCATTCACGGGCTACAATGAGCAGTTCTTC. Its translation: CASSLAFTGYNEQFF.

The chain couples TRBV29-1 to TRBJ1-1; 7 bases fit TRBD1. The germline gives CDR1 SQVTM, CDR2 ANQGSEA. Unmatched junction bases numbered 7, after V lost 3 bases and J lost 9 bases. There are 12 residues in the CDR3. The CDR3: CSVDRGAGKAFF. The CDR3 DNA sequence: TGCAGCGTTGACAGGGGGGCAGGAAAAGCTTTCTTT.

This clone was found a few times. The chain combines TRBV27 with TRBJ1-2, with a tentative D call TRBD1 (6 bases). The CDR3 loop spans 11 amino acids. V lost 6 bases to trimming and J lost 5 bases, with 7 bases between them. Germline assignment: CDR1 MNHEY and CDR2 SMNVEV (reference sequence). The CDR3 sequence: CASSQGYGYTF. The CDR3 nucleotides are TGTGCCAGCAGCCAGGGGTATGGCTACACCTTC.

The rearrangement joins TRBV4-1 to TRBJ2-4, with D maybe TRBD2 (6 bases). This CDR3 contains 17 residues. V was trimmed by 1 base and J by 3 bases, leaving 16 bases between them. The germline V gene encodes CDR1 MGHRA and CDR2 YSYEKL. DNA for the CDR3: TGCGCCAGCAGCCAAGGGGGGGACGGTAGTAGCAAAAACATTCAGTACTTC. Its protein product is CASSQGGDGSSKNIQYF.

This clone was observed a few times. V gene TRBV5-1 combines with J gene TRBJ2-3, with 8 bases identical to TRBD2. Germline V gives CDR1 SGHRS, CDR2 YFSETQ. V gave up 0 bases and J gave up 6 bases; unmatched junction bases: 6. The CDR3 sequence is 15 residues long. The CDR3: CASSLVRTSPDTQYF. The CDR3 bases are TGCGCCAGCAGCTTGGTCCGGACTAGCCCCGATACGCAGTATTTT.

The V call is TRBV5-4, the J call TRBJ2-7; no clear D. Germline CDR1 SGHNT, CDR2 YYREEE (reference sequence). V lost 4 bases, J lost 0 bases, and 11 bases lay in between. CDR3 size: 14 residues. CDR3 nucleotide sequence: TGTGCCAGCAGCCCCGACCGGAGCTCCTACGAGCAGTACTTC. This gives the protein CASSPDRSSYEQYF. The full variable domain, with the rest looked up from reference TRBV5-4 and TRBJ2-7, is ETGVTQSPTHLIKTRGQQVTLRCSSQSGHNTVSWYQQALGQGPQFIFQYYREEENGRGNFPPRFSGLQFPNYSSELNVNALELDDSALYLCASSPDRSSYEQYFGPGTRLTVT.

This clone was picked up a small number of times. The V gene is TRBV30, the J gene TRBJ2-4, with D perhaps matching TRBD1 (7 bases). The CDR3 has 15 residues. V was cut by 0 bases and J by 6 bases, with 15 bases left in between. Germline CDR1 is GTSNPN and CDR2 is SVGIG (reference sequence). The CDR3 loop reads CAWSVIGQGGNIQYF. CDR3 DNA sequence: TGTGCCTGGAGTGTAATTGGCCAGGGGGGAAACATTCAGTACTTC.

This rearrangement joins TRBV29-1 to TRBJ2-3; 10 nucleotides align to TRBD2. Unmatched junction bases numbered 7, after V lost 3 bases and J lost 7 bases. This CDR3 spans 14 amino acids. Germline V CDR1 and CDR2: SQVTM, ANQGSEA. Here the CDR3 reads CSVEPSGSQNTQYF. In DNA, the CDR3 is TGCAGCGTTGAGCCTAGCGGGAGTCAAAATACGCAGTATTTT.

The CDR3 region has the DNA TGTGCCAGCTGGCCACAGGGGCGTTTTTGGGCTTTCTTT. It specifies CASWPQGRFWAFF. The V gene is TRBV5-8, the J gene TRBJ1-1, with TRBD1 matching 7 bases. Trimming cost V 7 bases and J 11 bases; bases outside gene matches: 14. This CDR3 is built from 13 residues. Germline CDR1 is SGHTS and CDR2 is YDEGEE. The full variable domain, in which reference TRBV5-8 and TRBJ1-1 provide the parts outside the CDR3, is EAGVTQSPTHLIKTRGQQATLRCSPISGHTSVYWYQQALGLGLQFLLWYDEGEERNRGNFPPRFSGRQFPNYSSELNVNALELEDSALYLCASWPQGRFWAFFGQGTRLTVV.

The V call is TRBV6-5, the J call TRBJ2-3; tentative D call: TRBD1 (6 bases). V lost 6 bases and J lost 9, with 16 bases in between. The germline CDR1 and CDR2 sequences are MNHEY and SVGAGI. The CDR3 spans 13 residues. The CDR3: CASRPSGAQTQYF. The CDR3 nucleotides read TGTGCCAGCAGACCATCAGGGGCTCAAACGCAGTATTTT.